This T cell receptor (beta chain) derives from a study of T cells in Graves' hyperthyroidism and ophthalmopathy. Findings of the study overall: The model forecast ophthalmopathy, anticipating it by a median approximately 6 months before onset. Blood also showed most of the thyroid clonotypes that were expanded above 0.001.

It was RNA transcripts that yielded the amplified TCR beta CDR3 regions. The primer set for the first-round RT-PCR of the TCR CDR3 was HTBI. TCRdb called the multiplex PCR reads again in MiXCR, with one record for every CDR3 protein. Of 560,000 or so distinct CDR3 sequences listed, 46% are singletons. Investigators excluded patients with uncontrolled infection, other autoimmune disease, pregnancy or lactation. In germline, CDR1 is SGHTA, CDR2 FQGNSA. CDR3 length: 12 residues. Concerning this clonotype: Its target is not known.

Sequenced material: peripheral blood or thyroid tissue (not recorded which). J is TRBJ1-6 and V is TRBV7-2, with a tentative D call TRBD1 (6 bases). The sequence came from a woman between 18 and 30 years old with Graves' hyperthyroidism. CDR3 in DNA: TGTGCAAGTGTTGGGGGGCGGTCACCCCTCCACTTT. The encoded protein is CASVGGRSPLHF.